This T cell receptor beta chain was identified in a study of a mutant IDH1 vaccine in newly diagnosed glioma. Assay: immunoSEQ multiplex PCR; the TCRdb copy retains only in-frame clones and omits some. Of tens of thousands of clones listed, approximately 78% are singletons. V was clipped by 0 bases and J by 1 base, with 10 bases between them. CDR1 is LNHDA, CDR2 SQIVND, per germline (reference sequence). The CDR3 has 17 amino acids. Regarding time point: week 23, last vaccination. Every single dose of the vaccine, 300 ug of mutant IDH1 20-mer peptide, came with topical imiquimod. A remark on this clone: The antigen remains undetermined.

The receptor comes from a woman in her thirties or forties with glioma. Some clones in this sample may be carry-over from other donors' samples. The genes are TRBV19 and TRBJ1-6; D is ambiguous. The specimen comprised PBMCs, sampled from a glioma patient whose treatment included an IDH1 peptide vaccine. CDR3 sequence reads: CASSIDALGSYNSPLHF. In DNA, the CDR3 is TGTGCCAGTAGTATAGACGCGCTAGGATCCTATAATTCACCCCTCCACTTT.